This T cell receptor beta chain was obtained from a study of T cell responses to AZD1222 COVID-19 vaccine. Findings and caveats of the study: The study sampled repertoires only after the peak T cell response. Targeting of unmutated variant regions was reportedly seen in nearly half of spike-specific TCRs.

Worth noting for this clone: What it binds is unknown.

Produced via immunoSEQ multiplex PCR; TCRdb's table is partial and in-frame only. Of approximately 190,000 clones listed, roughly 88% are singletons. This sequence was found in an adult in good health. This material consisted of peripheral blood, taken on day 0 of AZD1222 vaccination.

The CDR3 protein is CASTAGGEGTEAFF. The CDR3 nucleotides are TGTGCCAGCACCGCCGGGGGGGAAGGCACTGAAGCTTTCTTT. The V call is TRBV9, the J call TRBJ1-1, with D tentatively TRBD1 (5 bases). CDR3 length: 14 residues. Germline V lookup: CDR1 SGDLS, CDR2 YYNGEE. The ends were cut back, 6 bases at V and 4 bases at J, with 16 bases in the middle.